This T cell receptor beta chain originates from a study of T cell responses to AZD1222 COVID-19 vaccine. As regards this clone: The antigen remains undetermined.

General observations from the study: Only six individuals given AZD1222 were seropositive at baseline. Spike-specific TCRs gained breadth and depth after people received two AZD1222 doses. Repertoires were obtained solely post-peak T cell response. Clonal diversity may have been underestimated in mostly white British donors.

Generated by immunoSEQ multiplex PCR, the TCRdb table keeps only in-frame clones and is missing some. The sample yields approximately 130,000 clones, over 75% seen once. CDR1 and CDR2 from the germline V gene are SEHNR and FQNEAQ (reference sequence). Trimming shortened V by 5 bases and J by 5 bases, and 10 bases separated the two germline ends. The CDR3 has 13 residues. This chain connects TRBV7-9 to TRBJ1-5; D is undetermined. The source is an adult in good health. Material: peripheral blood, obtained on day 0 of AZD1222 vaccination. The CDR3 bases are TGTGCCAGCAGCACACCGGGAGATCAGCCCCAGCATTTT. It codes for CASSTPGDQPQHF.